The rows below give T cell receptor beta chains drawn from one sample of a study of blood T cell repertoires in COVID-19. The table came from immunoSEQ multiplex PCR; TCRdb's copy has only in-frame clones and leaves some out. Of approximately 38,000 clones listed, around 92% are singletons. Specimen: peripheral blood. All receptors come from an elderly woman with acute or convalescent COVID-19. The CDR3 runs from the conserved cysteine through the conserved F or W. Fields, in order: J gene, V gene, D gene, clone size, CDR3 DNA, CDR3 protein. D genes are given only for firm matches. Where a row states a size, it is once, few, many or the class of an expanded clone; other rows omit it.

>TRBJ1-5|TRBV5-1|TRBD1|-
TGCGCCAGCAAACCAGGGACAGGGGGCGCGGGCAATCAGCCCCAGCATTTT
CASKPGTGGAGNQPQHF
>TRBJ1-2|TRBV28|TRBD1|-
TGTGCCAGCAGTTCCGGGACAGGGCTGATCTATGGCTACACCTTC
CASSSGTGLIYGYTF
>TRBJ2-3|TRBV5-4|TRBD1|-
TGTGCCAGCAGCCCGCCTCCCCGGACAGGGGTAGGAGATACGCAGTATTTT
CASSPPPRTGVGDTQYF
>TRBJ1-1|TRBV18|TRBD1|-
TGTGCCAGCTCACCCATGACAGGGAGAGCAGGTAGAGCTTTCTTT
CASSPMTGRAGRAFF
>TRBJ1-2|TRBV6-5|TRBD1|few
TGTGCCAGTGGGGGAGACAGGGATCACTATGGCTACACCTTC
CASGGDRDHYGYTF
>TRBJ2-1|TRBV7-2|TRBD2|once
TGTGCCAGCAGCCCCAGGGGCGTGCGGGGGGTTCACTACAATGAGCAGTTCTTC
CASSPRGVRGVHYNEQFF
>TRBJ2-3|TRBV4-3|TRBD2|-
TGCGCCAGCAGCCGCAGACTAGCGAGCACAGATACGCAGTATTTT
CASSRRLASTDTQYF
>TRBJ1-1|TRBV3-1/TRBV3-2|-|-
-
CASSQVGQGAVVFF
>TRBJ2-1|TRBV7-9|TRBD2|-
TGTGCCAGCAGCGCCACGGGACTAGCGGGCAATGAGCAGTTCTTC
CASSATGLAGNEQFF
>TRBJ1-4|TRBV2|-|-
TGTGCCAGCATTAGACAGAAAACTAATGAAAAACTGTTTTTT
CASIRQKTNEKLFF
>TRBJ1-4|TRBV5-1|TRBD1|few
TGCGCCAGCAGCTACGGGCGTAGGGGGCAGAATGAAAAACTGTTTTTT
CASSYGRRGQNEKLFF
>TRBJ2-7|TRBV5-1|-|-
TGCGCCAGCAGCTTGGCGCGGCAGGGGAGCTCCTACGAGCAGTACTTC
CASSLARQGSSYEQYF
>TRBJ1-2|TRBV7-2|-|-
TGTGCCAGCAGACCCCAAGGAGACGGGGGCTACACCTTC
CASRPQGDGGYTF
>TRBJ2-1|TRBV3-1/TRBV3-2|-|-
TGTGCCAGCAGCCAATGGAGGGGGCAGGAGCAGTTCTTC
CASSQWRGQEQFF
>TRBJ1-1|TRBV27|TRBD1|-
TGTGCCAGCAGCTTCTATCGAGGGACAGGGGGCACTGAAGCTTTCTTT
CASSFYRGTGGTEAFF
>TRBJ1-4|TRBV18|-|-
TGTGCCAGCTCACCGGGGATAAACAGGGCTACTAATGAAAAACTGTTTTTT
CASSPGINRATNEKLFF
>TRBJ2-1|TRBV2|-|-
TGTGCCAGCAGTGAATCAGGGTACAATGAGCAGTTCTTC
CASSESGYNEQFF
>TRBJ2-5|TRBV3-1/TRBV3-2|-|-
TGTGCCAGCAGCCAAGCCCCGGGGTCTATTCAAGAGACCCAGTACTTC
CASSQAPGSIQETQYF
>TRBJ2-5|TRBV5-5|-|-
TGTGCCAGCAGCTTGGGACAGGCCCAAGAGACCCAGTACTTC
CASSLGQAQETQYF
>TRBJ1-2|TRBV30|-|-
TGTGCCTGGAGTCGCGGGACTTCATTGCGGGGCTACACCTTC
CAWSRGTSLRGYTF
>TRBJ1-4|TRBV7-7|TRBD1|few
TGTGCTAGCAGCCCAGGGACAGGAGGCGATGAAAAACTGTTTTTT
CASSPGTGGDEKLFF
>TRBJ1-2|TRBV19|-|few
TGTGCCAGTAGACCCTCGGACAGATCTAACTATGGCTACACCTTC
CASRPSDRSNYGYTF
>TRBJ2-5|TRBV29-1|TRBD2|-
TGCAGCGGGTTAGCGGGGGGTGTGGAGACCCAGTACTTC
CSGLAGGVETQYF
>TRBJ2-5|TRBV5-1|-|few
TGCGCCAGCAGCTTCACGACAGCCCAAGAGACCCAGTACTTC
CASSFTTAQETQYF
>TRBJ1-1|TRBV10-3|-|-
TGTGCCATCAGTGGAGAGGCAGGGGTCGCCGGTAGGGAAGCTTTCTTT
CAISGEAGVAGREAFF
>TRBJ2-5|TRBV30|TRBD1|-
TGTGCCTGCCCGGTAGTGATTGGGACAGGGCATGAGACCCAGTACTTC
CACPVVIGTGHETQYF
>TRBJ2-1|TRBV19|TRBD2|once
TGTGCCAGTAAAAGGGGTAGCGGGGGTTACAATGAGCAGTTCTTC
CASKRGSGGYNEQFF
>TRBJ2-7|TRBV5-1|TRBD1|-
TGCGCCAGCAGCGTCGGACAGGGTTCTACCTACGAGCAGTACTTC
CASSVGQGSTYEQYF
>TRBJ1-1|TRBV6-1|TRBD1|-
TGTGCCAGCAGAACCCGGGACAGGGTGAACACTGAAGCTTTCTTT
CASRTRDRVNTEAFF
>TRBJ1-1|TRBV3-1/TRBV3-2|-|-
TGTGCCAGCAGCTCGCAGGGGATAACTGAAGCTTTCTTT
CASSSQGITEAFF
>TRBJ1-1|TRBV6-5|-|-
TGTGCCAGCAGTTACTCGAGAGGGAACACTGAAGCTTTCTTT
CASSYSRGNTEAFF
>TRBJ2-5|TRBV5-1|TRBD2|-
TGCGCCAGCAGCATTTCCGGGACTACCCAAGAGACCCAGTACTTC
CASSISGTTQETQYF
>TRBJ1-2|TRBV6-5|TRBD1|-
TGTGCCAGCAGTCGTCCCGGGACAGGGGAAGACGGCTACACCTTC
CASSRPGTGEDGYTF
>TRBJ1-4|TRBV5-1|-|-
TGCGCCAGCAGCTTGGGAGGCTCAACTAATGAAAAACTGTTTTTT
CASSLGGSTNEKLFF
>TRBJ1-1|TRBV5-6|TRBD1|-
TGTGCCAGCAGCTTGAGGGCAGGGGGGCCCGACACTGAAGCTTTCTTT
CASSLRAGGPDTEAFF
>TRBJ1-6|TRBV19|-|-
TGTGCCAGTAGTATAGAAGGGGGTGACTCCTATAATTCACCCCTCCACTTT
CASSIEGGDSYNSPLHF
>TRBJ1-2|TRBV5-5|TRBD1|-
TGTGCCAGCAGCTTGTTGGGGCAGGGGGTCAACTATGGCTACACCTTC
CASSLLGQGVNYGYTF
>TRBJ1-4|TRBV18|-|-
TGTGCCAGCTCACCAGGGGCAGGGGCGAGTGAAAAACTGTTTTTT
CASSPGAGASEKLFF
>TRBJ1-2|TRBV5-1|-|-
TGCGCCAGCAGCTCGTTAGGGGCTGGCTACACCTTC
CASSSLGAGYTF
>TRBJ2-5|TRBV7-9|TRBD1|-
TGTGCCAGCAGCTTCTCCTGGGGACAGGGTCAAGAGACCCAGTACTTC
CASSFSWGQGQETQYF
>TRBJ1-1|TRBV2|-|-
TGTGCCAGCAGGGGGAGGTTGTGGGACACTGAAGCTTTCTTT
CASRGRLWDTEAFF
>TRBJ1-5|TRBV15|TRBD1|-
TGTGCCACCACCCCACGGGGACAGGGAAACCAGCCCCAGCATTTT
CATTPRGQGNQPQHF
>TRBJ2-3|TRBV5-1|TRBD2|-
TGCGCCAGCAGATCGGGGCGAGCGGGGTTGACAGATACGCAGTATTTT
CASRSGRAGLTDTQYF
>TRBJ1-3|TRBV4-3|-|-
TGCGCCAGCAGCCAAGATCCGGACAGCGGAAACACCATATATTTT
CASSQDPDSGNTIYF
>TRBJ1-2|TRBV5-5|-|-
TGTGCCAGCAGCTTGGCCACGGGGGGGAACTATGGCTACACCTTC
CASSLATGGNYGYTF
>TRBJ1-1|TRBV3-1/TRBV3-2|TRBD1|-
TGTGCCAGCAACAACAGGGGGGGTACTGAAGCTTTCTTT
CASNNRGGTEAFF
>TRBJ2-7|TRBV18|-|-
TGTGCCAGCTCACCAAGTCGAGAGACCTACGAGCAGTACTTC
CASSPSRETYEQYF
>TRBJ2-7|TRBV3-1/TRBV3-2|TRBD1|-
TGTGCCAGCAGCACCCCCGGGACAGGTGATTTC
CASSTPGTGDF
>TRBJ1-1|TRBV5-1|TRBD1|-
TGCGCCAGCAGCTTGGTCGGAGGGGGCCGGACTGAAGCTTTCTTT
CASSLVGGGRTEAFF
>TRBJ1-1|TRBV4-2|-|-
TGTGCCAGCAGCCAACGGGGGATAAACACTGAAGCTTTCTTT
CASSQRGINTEAFF
>TRBJ1-1|TRBV4-1|-|-
TGCGCCAGCAGCCGGATCCTCGGGGAGAACACTGAAGCTTTCTTT
CASSRILGENTEAFF
>TRBJ1-1|TRBV7-2|-|-
TGTGCCAGCAGCTTAAGGCAGGGGTCTGAAGCTTTCTTT
CASSLRQGSEAFF
>TRBJ1-6|TRBV5-4|-|-
TGTGCCAGCAGCTTGGGGTATACTACAGGGAATAGTAATTCACCCCTCCACTTT
CASSLGYTTGNSNSPLHF
>TRBJ1-2|TRBV5-1|-|-
TGCGCCAGCAGCTGGGCAGGGGATCAAGGCTACACCTTC
CASSWAGDQGYTF
>TRBJ2-5|TRBV7-8|-|-
TGTGCCAGCAGCCTCCTGGCGGGAAGAGAGACCCAGTACTTC
CASSLLAGRETQYF
>TRBJ2-2|TRBV5-1|TRBD2|-
TGCGCCAGCAGCTCCAGTAGCGGGGCCTTGAACACCGGGGAGCTGTTTTTT
CASSSSSGALNTGELFF
>TRBJ1-5|TRBV2|-|-
TGTGCCAGCAGTGAAGGGGCAACTAGCAATCAGCCCCAGCATTTT
CASSEGATSNQPQHF
>TRBJ1-4|TRBV5-5|-|-
TGTGCCAGCAGCTTGGCAGGGAATGAAAAACTGTTTTTT
CASSLAGNEKLFF
>TRBJ1-2|TRBV4-2|-|-
TGTGCCAGCAGCCAAGTTCTAGACCAAGGCTATGGCTACACCTTC
CASSQVLDQGYGYTF
>TRBJ2-1|TRBV3-1/TRBV3-2|TRBD2|-
TGTGCCAGCAGCCGCGGGAGTTACAATGAGCAGTTCTTC
CASSRGSYNEQFF